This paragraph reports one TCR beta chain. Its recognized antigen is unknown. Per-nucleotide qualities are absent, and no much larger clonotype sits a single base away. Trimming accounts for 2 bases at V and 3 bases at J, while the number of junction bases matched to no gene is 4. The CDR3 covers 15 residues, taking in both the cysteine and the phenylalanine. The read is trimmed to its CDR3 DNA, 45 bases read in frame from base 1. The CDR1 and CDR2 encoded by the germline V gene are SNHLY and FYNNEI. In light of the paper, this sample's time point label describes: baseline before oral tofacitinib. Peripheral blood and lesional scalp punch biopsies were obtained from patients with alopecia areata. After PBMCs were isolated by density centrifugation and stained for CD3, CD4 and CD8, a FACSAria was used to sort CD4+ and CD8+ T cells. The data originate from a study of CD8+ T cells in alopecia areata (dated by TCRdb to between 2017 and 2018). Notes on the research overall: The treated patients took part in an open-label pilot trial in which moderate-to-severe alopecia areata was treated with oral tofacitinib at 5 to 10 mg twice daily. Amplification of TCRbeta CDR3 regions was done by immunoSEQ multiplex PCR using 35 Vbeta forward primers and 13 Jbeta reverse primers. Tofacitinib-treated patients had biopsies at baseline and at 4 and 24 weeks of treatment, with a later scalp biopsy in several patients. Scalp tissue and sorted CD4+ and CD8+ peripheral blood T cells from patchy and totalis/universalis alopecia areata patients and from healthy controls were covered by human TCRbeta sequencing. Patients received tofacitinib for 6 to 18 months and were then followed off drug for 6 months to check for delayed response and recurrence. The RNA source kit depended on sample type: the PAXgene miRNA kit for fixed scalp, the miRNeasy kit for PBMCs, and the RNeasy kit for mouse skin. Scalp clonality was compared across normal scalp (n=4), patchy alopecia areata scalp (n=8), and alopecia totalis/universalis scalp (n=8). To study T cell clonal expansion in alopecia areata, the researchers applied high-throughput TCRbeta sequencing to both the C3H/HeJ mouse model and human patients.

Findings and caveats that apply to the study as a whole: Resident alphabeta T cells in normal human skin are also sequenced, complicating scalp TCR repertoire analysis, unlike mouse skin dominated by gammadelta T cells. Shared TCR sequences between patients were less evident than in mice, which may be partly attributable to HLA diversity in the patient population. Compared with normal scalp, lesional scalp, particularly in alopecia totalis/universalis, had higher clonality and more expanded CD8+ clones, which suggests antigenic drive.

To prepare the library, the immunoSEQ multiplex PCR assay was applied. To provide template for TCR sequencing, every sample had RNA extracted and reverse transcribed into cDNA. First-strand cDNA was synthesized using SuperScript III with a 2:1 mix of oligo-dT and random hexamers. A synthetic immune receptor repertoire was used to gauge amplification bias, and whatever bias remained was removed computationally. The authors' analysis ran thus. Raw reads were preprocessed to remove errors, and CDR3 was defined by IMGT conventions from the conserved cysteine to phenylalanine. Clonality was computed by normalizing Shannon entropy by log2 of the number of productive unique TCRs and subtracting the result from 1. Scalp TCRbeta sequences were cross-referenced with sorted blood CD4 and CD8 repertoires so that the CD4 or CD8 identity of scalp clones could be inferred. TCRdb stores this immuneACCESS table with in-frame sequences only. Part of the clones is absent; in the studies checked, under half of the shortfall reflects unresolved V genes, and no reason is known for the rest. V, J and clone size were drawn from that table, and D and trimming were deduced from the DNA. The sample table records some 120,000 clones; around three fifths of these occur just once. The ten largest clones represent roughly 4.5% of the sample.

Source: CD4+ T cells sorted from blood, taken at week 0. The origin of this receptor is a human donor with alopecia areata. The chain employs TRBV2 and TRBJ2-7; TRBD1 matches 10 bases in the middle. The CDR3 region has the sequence CASSESTGGFYEQYF. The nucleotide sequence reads TGTGCCAGCAGTGAATCGACAGGGGGCTTCTACGAGCAGTACTTC.